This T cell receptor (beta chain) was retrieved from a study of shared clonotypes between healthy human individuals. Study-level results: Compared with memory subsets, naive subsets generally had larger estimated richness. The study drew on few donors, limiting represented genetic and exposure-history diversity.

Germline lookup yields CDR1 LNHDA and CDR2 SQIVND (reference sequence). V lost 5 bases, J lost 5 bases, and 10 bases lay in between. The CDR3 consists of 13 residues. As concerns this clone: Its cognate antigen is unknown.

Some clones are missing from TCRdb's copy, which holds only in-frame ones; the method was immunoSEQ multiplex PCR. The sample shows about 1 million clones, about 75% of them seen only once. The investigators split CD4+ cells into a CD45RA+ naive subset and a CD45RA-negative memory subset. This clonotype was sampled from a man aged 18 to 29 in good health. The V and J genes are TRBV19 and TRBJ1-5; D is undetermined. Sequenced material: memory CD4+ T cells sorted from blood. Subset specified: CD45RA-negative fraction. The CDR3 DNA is TGTGCCAGTAGTGTCGGTAGTTATCAGCCCCAGCATTTT. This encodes CASSVGSYQPQHF.